This TCR beta chain comes out of a study of blood T cell repertoires in COVID-19. CDR1 and CDR2 (germline): LNHDA, SQIVND (reference sequence). V lost 9 bases, J lost 5 bases, and 9 bases stayed unmatched. This CDR3 has 14 residues. The protocol was immunoSEQ multiplex PCR, while the TCRdb copy is restricted to in-frame clones and leaves out a portion. In the table there are about 100,000 clones, 90% to 95% of which are singletons. This clone was seen only once. This sequence was found in a man aged 50-59 years with active COVID-19. The chain links TRBV19 to TRBJ2-2; TRBD2 aligns across 7 bases. Material: peripheral blood. This chain's CDR3 is CASSGTLRTGELFF. CDR3 sequence (DNA): TGTGCCAGCAGCGGGACCCTTAGGACCGGGGAGCTGTTTTTT.